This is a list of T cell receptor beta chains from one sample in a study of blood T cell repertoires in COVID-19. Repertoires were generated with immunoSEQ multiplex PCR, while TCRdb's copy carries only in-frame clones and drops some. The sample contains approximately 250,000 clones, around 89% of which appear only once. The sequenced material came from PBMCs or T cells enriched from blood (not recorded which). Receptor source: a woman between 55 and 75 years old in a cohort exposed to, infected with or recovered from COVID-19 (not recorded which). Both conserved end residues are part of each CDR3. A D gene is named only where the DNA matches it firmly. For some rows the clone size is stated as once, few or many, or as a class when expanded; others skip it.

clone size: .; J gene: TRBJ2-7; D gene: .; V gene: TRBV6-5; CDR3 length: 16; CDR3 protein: CASSYKGRGLTYEQYF; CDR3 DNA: TGTGCCAGCAGTTACAAGGGCAGGGGATTAACCTACGAGCAGTACTTC
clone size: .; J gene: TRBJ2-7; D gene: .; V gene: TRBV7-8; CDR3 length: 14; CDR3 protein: CASSLALTSYEQYF; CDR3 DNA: TGTGCCAGCAGCTTAGCACTTACGAGCTACGAGCAGTACTTC
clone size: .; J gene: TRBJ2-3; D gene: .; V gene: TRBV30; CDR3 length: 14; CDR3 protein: CVSEAAGGTDTQYF; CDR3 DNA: TGTGTCTCAGAAGCGGCAGGGGGCACAGATACGCAGTATTTT
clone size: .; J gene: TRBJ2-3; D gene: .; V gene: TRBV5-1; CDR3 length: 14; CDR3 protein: CASTLGGPTDTQYF; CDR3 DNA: TGCGCCAGCACCTTGGGCGGTCCCACAGATACGCAGTATTTT
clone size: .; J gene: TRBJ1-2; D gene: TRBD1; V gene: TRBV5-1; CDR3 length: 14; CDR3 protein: CASSPTTGNYGYTF; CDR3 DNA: TGCGCCAGCAGCCCGACGACAGGGAACTATGGCTACACCTTC
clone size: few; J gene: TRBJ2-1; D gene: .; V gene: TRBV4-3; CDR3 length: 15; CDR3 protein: CASSQVSPPWNEQFF; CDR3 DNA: TGCGCCAGCAGCCAAGTCAGTCCACCTTGGAATGAGCAGTTCTTC
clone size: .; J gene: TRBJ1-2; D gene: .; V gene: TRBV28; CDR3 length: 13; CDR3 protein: CASRIQGPYGYTF; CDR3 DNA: TGTGCCAGCAGGATCCAGGGGCCATATGGCTACACCTTC
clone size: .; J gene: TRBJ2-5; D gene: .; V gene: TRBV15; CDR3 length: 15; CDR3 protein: CATSTYQTVSETQYF; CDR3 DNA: TGTGCCACCAGCACCTACCAGACAGTATCGGAGACCCAGTACTTC
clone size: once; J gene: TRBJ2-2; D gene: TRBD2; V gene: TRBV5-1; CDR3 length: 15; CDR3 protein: CASSLGTSGYGELFF; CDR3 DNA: TGCGCCAGCAGCTTGGGGACTAGCGGGTATGGGGAGCTGTTTTTT
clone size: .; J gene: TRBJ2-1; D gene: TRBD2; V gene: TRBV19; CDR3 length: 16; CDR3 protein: CASSPKREGPYNEQFF; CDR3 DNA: TGTGCCAGTAGTCCTAAGCGGGAGGGCCCCTACAATGAGCAGTTCTTC
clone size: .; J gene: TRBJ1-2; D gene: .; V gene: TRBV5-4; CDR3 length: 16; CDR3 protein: CASSLEGRGPNYGYTF; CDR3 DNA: TGTGCCAGCAGCTTGGAGGGTAGAGGGCCTAACTATGGCTACACCTTC
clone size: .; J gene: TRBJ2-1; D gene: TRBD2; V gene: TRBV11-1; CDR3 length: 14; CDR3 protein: CASSLAGRANEQFF; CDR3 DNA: TGTGCCAGCAGCTTAGCGGGGAGGGCCAATGAGCAGTTCTTC
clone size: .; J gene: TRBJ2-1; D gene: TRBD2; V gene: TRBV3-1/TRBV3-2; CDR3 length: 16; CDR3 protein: CASSPLLAGSYNEQFF; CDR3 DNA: TGTGCCAGCAGCCCCTTACTAGCGGGCTCCTACAATGAGCAGTTCTTC
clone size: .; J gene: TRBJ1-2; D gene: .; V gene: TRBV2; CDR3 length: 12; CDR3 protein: CASITLNYGYTF; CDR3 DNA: TGTGCCAGCATCACTCTAAACTATGGCTACACCTTC
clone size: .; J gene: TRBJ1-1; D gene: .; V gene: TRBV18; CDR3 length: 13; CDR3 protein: CASSPDFEGGAFF; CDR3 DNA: TGTGCCAGCTCACCCGACTTTGAAGGGGGAGCTTTCTTT
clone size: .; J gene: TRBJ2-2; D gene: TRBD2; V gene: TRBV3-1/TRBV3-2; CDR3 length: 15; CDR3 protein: CASSLLAGATGELFF; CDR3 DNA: TGTGCCAGCAGCCTTTTAGCGGGAGCCACCGGGGAGCTGTTTTTT
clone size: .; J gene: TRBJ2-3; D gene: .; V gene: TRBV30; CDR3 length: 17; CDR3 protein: CAWREQFLAGPTDTQYF; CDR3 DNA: TGTGCCTGGAGAGAGCAGTTTTTGGCGGGGCCCACAGATACGCAGTATTTT
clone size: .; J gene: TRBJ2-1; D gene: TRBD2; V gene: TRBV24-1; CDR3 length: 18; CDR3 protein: CATSDVGTSGRFYNEQFF; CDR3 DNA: TGTGCCACCAGTGATGTCGGGACTAGCGGGAGGTTCTACAATGAGCAGTTCTTC
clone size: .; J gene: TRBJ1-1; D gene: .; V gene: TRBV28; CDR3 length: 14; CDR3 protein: CASSFSRMNTEAFF; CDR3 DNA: TGTGCCAGCAGTTTCTCGAGGATGAACACTGAAGCTTTCTTT
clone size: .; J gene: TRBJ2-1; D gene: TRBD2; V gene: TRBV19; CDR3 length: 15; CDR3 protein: CASSMGTSGNNEQFF; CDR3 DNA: TGTGCCAGTAGTATGGGGACTAGCGGAAACAATGAGCAGTTCTTC
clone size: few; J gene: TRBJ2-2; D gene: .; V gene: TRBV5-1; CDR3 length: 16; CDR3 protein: CASSLGGSSGTGELFF; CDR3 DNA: TGCGCCAGCAGCTTGGGGGGCTCCTCGGGCACCGGGGAGCTGTTTTTT